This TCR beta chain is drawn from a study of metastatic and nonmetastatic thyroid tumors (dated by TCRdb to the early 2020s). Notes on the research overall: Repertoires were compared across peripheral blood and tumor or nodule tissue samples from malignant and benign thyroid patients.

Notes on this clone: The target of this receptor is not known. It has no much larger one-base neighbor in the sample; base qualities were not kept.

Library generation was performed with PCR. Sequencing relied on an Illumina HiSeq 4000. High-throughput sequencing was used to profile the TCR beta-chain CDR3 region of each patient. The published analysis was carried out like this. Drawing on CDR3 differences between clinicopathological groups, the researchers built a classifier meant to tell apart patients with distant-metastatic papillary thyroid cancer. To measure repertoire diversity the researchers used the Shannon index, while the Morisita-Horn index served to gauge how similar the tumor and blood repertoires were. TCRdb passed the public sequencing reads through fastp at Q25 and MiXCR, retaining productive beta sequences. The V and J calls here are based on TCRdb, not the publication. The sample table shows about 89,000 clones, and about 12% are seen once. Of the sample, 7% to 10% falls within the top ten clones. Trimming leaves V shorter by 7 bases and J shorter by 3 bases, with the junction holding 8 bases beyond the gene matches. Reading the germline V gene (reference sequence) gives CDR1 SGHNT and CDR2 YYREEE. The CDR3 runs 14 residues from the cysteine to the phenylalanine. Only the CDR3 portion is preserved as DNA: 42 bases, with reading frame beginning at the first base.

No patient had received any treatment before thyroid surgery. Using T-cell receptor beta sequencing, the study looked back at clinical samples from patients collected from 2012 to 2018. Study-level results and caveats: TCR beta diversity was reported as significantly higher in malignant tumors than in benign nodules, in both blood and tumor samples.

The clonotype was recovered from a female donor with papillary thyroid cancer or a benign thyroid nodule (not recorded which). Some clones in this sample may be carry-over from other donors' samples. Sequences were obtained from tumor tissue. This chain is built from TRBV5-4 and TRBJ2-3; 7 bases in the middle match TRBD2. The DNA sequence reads TGTGCCAGCCAGGACGGGAGGAGAACAGATACGCAGTATTTT. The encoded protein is CASQDGRRTDTQYF. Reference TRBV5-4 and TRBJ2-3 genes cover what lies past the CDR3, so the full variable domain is ETGVTQSPTHLIKTRGQQVTLRCSSQSGHNTVSWYQQALGQGPQFIFQYYREEENGRGNFPPRFSGLQFPNYSSELNVNALELDDSALYLCASQDGRRTDTQYFGPGTRLTVL.